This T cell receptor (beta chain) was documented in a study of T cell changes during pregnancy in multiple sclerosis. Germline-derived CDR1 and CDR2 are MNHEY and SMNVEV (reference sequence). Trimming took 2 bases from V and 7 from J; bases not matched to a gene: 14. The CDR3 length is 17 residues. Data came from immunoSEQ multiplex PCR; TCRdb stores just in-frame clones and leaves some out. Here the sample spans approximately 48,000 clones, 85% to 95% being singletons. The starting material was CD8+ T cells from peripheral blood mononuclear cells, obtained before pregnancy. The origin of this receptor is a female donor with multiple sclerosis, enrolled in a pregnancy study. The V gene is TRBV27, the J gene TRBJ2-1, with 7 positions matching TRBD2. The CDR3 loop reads CASSLRGGRGFLNEQFF. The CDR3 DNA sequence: TGTGCCAGCAGTTTAAGGGGCGGGAGAGGTTTCTTGAATGAGCAGTTCTTC.